The 26 T cell receptor beta chains below come from one sample, sequenced in a study of CD8 T cells in Susac syndrome. Random hexamers were used to reverse transcribe an amount of about 0.45 to 1 ug RNA. MiXCR, applied by TCRdb to the immunoSEQ multiplex PCR reads, yields one record per CDR3 protein. The data hold roughly 200,000 distinct CDR3 sequences, with 85% to 95% observed a single time. Sequencing used CD4+ T cells from PBMCs. These receptors came from a human donor with Susac syndrome.

The genes are TRBV5-8 and TRBJ1-6; D possibly corresponds to TRBD1 (6 bases). In germline, CDR1 is SGHTS, CDR2 YDEGEE. Trimming shortened V by 4 bases and J by 6 bases, and 11 bases separated the two germline ends. This CDR3 comprises 14 residues. CDR3 coding DNA: TGTGCCAGCAGCGTTACAGGGATTAATTCACCCCTCCACTTT. Its translation is CASSVTGINSPLHF.

The chain has TRBV3-1 and TRBJ2-3, with a weak D call TRBD2 (6 bases). Trimming pared 4 bases from V and 4 bases from J, leaving 18 bases between. The CDR3 length is 16 residues. From germline, CDR1 is LGHDT and CDR2 YNNKEL (reference sequence). CDR3 in amino acids: CASSPIYTSRADTQYF. DNA of the CDR3: TGTGCCAGCAGCCCCATCTACACTAGCAGGGCAGATACGCAGTATTTT.

This chain connects TRBV29-1 to TRBJ1-1; 10 bases align to TRBD1. The V segment lost 0 bases and the J segment 3 bases; nucleotides outside the gene matches: 1. The germline V gene has CDR1 SQVTM and CDR2 ANQGSEA. The CDR3 consists of 14 residues. The CDR3 here is CSVEEDRGHTEAFF. The CDR3 bases are TGCAGCGTTGAAGAAGACAGGGGGCACACTGAAGCTTTCTTT.

This chain links TRBV20-1 with TRBJ1-1, with D perhaps matching TRBD1 (6 bases). Germline-derived CDR1 and CDR2 are DFQATT and SNEGSKA (reference sequence). V lost 0 bases and J 0 bases, leaving 17 bases between the germline ends. The length of the CDR3 is 17 residues. The CDR3 region is CSARDGRRGNMNTEAFF. The CDR3 DNA follows: TGCAGTGCTAGAGATGGCAGGAGGGGGAACATGAACACTGAAGCTTTCTTT.

The V and J genes are TRBV5-1 and TRBJ2-3; D perhaps matches TRBD1 (6 bases). V was trimmed by 5 bases and J by 6 bases, leaving 16 bases between them. This CDR3 has 14 residues. CDR1 is SGHRS, CDR2 YFSETQ, per germline. The CDR3 coding sequence is TGCGCCAGCAGAAAGGGACAATCCTGGGATACGCAGTATTTT. Its protein is CASRKGQSWDTQYF.

The genes are TRBV20-1 and TRBJ2-5; a weak D match, TRBD2 (6 bases). The CDR3 length is 14 residues. Germline V gene data show CDR1 as DFQATT and CDR2 as SNEGSKA (reference sequence). V was trimmed by 0 bases and J by 1 base, leaving 9 bases between them. CDR3 sequence: CSARDRGTQETQYF. The CDR3 DNA reads TGCAGTGCTAGAGATCGGGGGACCCAAGAGACCCAGTACTTC.

This sequence joins TRBV7-2 and TRBJ2-3, with unresolved D. Trimming removed 5 bases at V and 1 base at J, with 16 bases between. CDR1 and CDR2 from the germline V gene are SGHTA and FQGNSA. This CDR3 contains 16 residues. CDR3 coding DNA: TGTGCCAGCAGCCCGTCTCGGCCTGGCGGCACAGATACGCAGTATTTT. Its translation: CASSPSRPGGTDTQYF. Based on the CDR3 plus reference TRBV7-2 and TRBJ2-3, the full variable domain is GAGVSQSPSNKVTEKGKDVELRCDPISGHTALYWYRQSLGQGLEFLIYFQGNSAPDKSGLPSDRFSAERTGGSVSTLTIQRTQQEDSAVYLCASSPSRPGGTDTQYFGPGTRLTVL.

This chain joins TRBV4-2 and TRBJ1-5; D might be TRBD1 (6 bases). The CDR3 length is 19 residues. Per the germline V gene, CDR1 is LGHNA and CDR2 is YNFKEQ. Deletions cut 0 bases from V and 1 base from J, with 19 bases between. The CDR3 region is CASSQEVRGGAQSNQPQHF. CDR3 DNA: TGTGCCAGCAGCCAAGAGGTCCGGGGGGGGGCGCAGAGCAATCAGCCCCAGCATTTT.

V gene TRBV29-1 combines with J gene TRBJ2-2; the D gene is possibly TRBD2 (5 bases). The CDR3 contains 12 residues. In germline, CDR1 is SQVTM, CDR2 ANQGSEA. The germline V and J ends were trimmed by 6 bases and 5 bases, with 10 bases remaining between them. The CDR3 coding sequence is TGCAGCGTCACGGACTGGACCGGGGAGCTGTTTTTT. Its translation: CSVTDWTGELFF.

This clonotype has just one count. CDR3 residues: CASSQGVIRYEQYF. CDR3 sequence (DNA): TGCGCCAGCAGCCAAGGAGTCATCCGTTACGAGCAGTACTTC. The chain recombines TRBV4-3 with TRBJ2-7; the D is unclear. The V gene lost 1 base and the J gene lost 4 bases, with 11 bases spanning the gap. This CDR3 has 14 amino acids. Per germline, CDR1 LGHNA and CDR2 YSLEER.

The J gene is TRBJ2-7, the V gene TRBV12-3 or TRBV12-4; TRBD2 is a possible D gene (6 bases). The CDR3 is 14 residues long. V lost 4 bases, J lost 3 bases, and 13 bases lay in between. CDR3: CASSSWGVDYEQYF. In DNA form, the CDR3 reads TGTGCCAGCAGTTCTTGGGGGGTCGACTACGAGCAGTACTTC.

V gene TRBV6-2 or TRBV6-3 combines with J gene TRBJ1-5; D is unclear. Per germline, CDR1 MNHEY and CDR2 SVGEGT. V was cut by 0 bases and J by 4 bases, with 7 bases left in between. The CDR3 runs 14 residues. The CDR3 region has the DNA TGTGCCAGCAGTTACTCTGGCAATAATCAGCCCCAGCATTTT. It codes for CASSYSGNNQPQHF.

The chain uses TRBV6-5 and TRBJ1-6, with TRBD1 identical over 9 bases. After removal of 6 bases from V and 7 bases from J, the junction contained 7 bases not matched to a gene. Germline CDR1 and CDR2: MNHEY and SVGAGI. The CDR3 length is 15 residues. In DNA, the CDR3 is TGTGCCAGCAGGGCCGACAGGGGGAAGAATTCACCCCTCCACTTT. It codes for CASRADRGKNSPLHF.

The V call is TRBV9, the J call TRBJ2-3; either TRBD1 or TRBD2 may supply D (7 bases each). V lost 2 bases, J lost 5 bases, and 15 bases lay in between. The CDR3 has 15 amino acids. CDR1 and CDR2 (germline): SGDLS, YYNGEE. For the CDR3, the DNA is TGTGCCAGCAGCGTCAGGGGGGGGCATGAAGATACGCAGTATTTT. It translates to CASSVRGGHEDTQYF.

This clonotype appeared a single time. The chain links TRBV20-1 to TRBJ1-1; 8 positions match TRBD1. Germline trimming cut 7 bases from V and 6 bases from J; bases unmatched to any gene: 13. Germline assignment: CDR1 DFQATT and CDR2 SNEGSKA (reference sequence). The CDR3 is 14 residues long. CDR3 sequence (DNA): TGCAGTGAGCAAAGACAGGGGCCGGGCCCTGAAGCTTTCTTT. This codes for CSEQRQGPGPEAFF.

This chain links TRBV24-1 with TRBJ2-3; TRBD2 matches at 15 bases. J lost 1 base, V lost 5 bases, and 3 bases had no gene match. Germline V gives CDR1 KGHDR, CDR2 SFDVKD. This CDR3 comprises 17 residues. CDR3 region: CATSGGLAGGGTDTQYF. The CDR3, as DNA: TGTGCCACCAGTGGCGGACTAGCGGGGGGGGGCACAGATACGCAGTATTTT.

The rearrangement links TRBV19 to TRBJ2-2, with D perhaps matching TRBD1 or TRBD2 (7 bases each). Trimming took off 9 bases at V and 4 bases at J, with 21 bases between the two ends. The CDR3 sequence is 16 residues long. Looked up from germline, CDR1 is LNHDA and CDR2 is SQIVND (reference sequence). The CDR3 here is CASRDRARGATGELFF. The CDR3, as DNA: TGTGCCAGCAGAGACAGGGCCCGGGGGGCCACCGGGGAGCTGTTTTTT.

This chain connects TRBV3-1 to TRBJ1-4, with 8 positions matching TRBD1. CDR1 and CDR2 from the germline V gene are LGHDT and YNNKEL (reference sequence). CDR3 length equals 15 residues. The junction had 5 bases not matched to a gene; V was cut back by 3 bases and J by 5 bases. This CDR3 reads CASSQEDRGNEKLFF. The DNA of the CDR3 is TGTGCCAGCAGCCAGGAAGACAGGGGCAATGAAAAACTGTTTTTT.

This clonotype was counted a single time. CDR3 nucleotide sequence: TGTGCCAGCAGCTTTCTCCCGGCCACCGTCGCGTCTAACTATGGCTACACCTTC. Its translation: CASSFLPATVASNYGYTF. The rearrangement links TRBV7-2 to TRBJ1-2; no reliable D call. V lost 3 bases and J 0 bases, leaving 20 bases between the germline ends. From germline, CDR1 is SGHTA and CDR2 FQGNSA. This CDR3 spans 18 amino acids. The full variable domain, its missing parts supplied by reference TRBV7-2 and TRBJ1-2, is GAGVSQSPSNKVTEKGKDVELRCDPISGHTALYWYRQSLGQGLEFLIYFQGNSAPDKSGLPSDRFSAERTGGSVSTLTIQRTQQEDSAVYLCASSFLPATVASNYGYTFGSGTRLTVV.

This clonotype was seen once. The chain joins TRBV29-1 to TRBJ1-5; tentatively, D is TRBD1 (6 bases). In germline, CDR1 is SQVTM, CDR2 ANQGSEA. The V end lost 6 bases, the J end lost 4 bases, and 28 bases lay between the germline ends. There are 18 residues in the CDR3. The CDR3 loop reads CSVTLKGGSQGGNQPQHF. Here the CDR3 DNA reads TGCAGCGTCACCTTAAAAGGGGGGTCGCAAGGGGGGAATCAGCCCCAGCATTTT.

The chain combines TRBV12-3 or TRBV12-4 with TRBJ2-7, with TRBD1 identical over 9 bases. V gave up 7 bases and J gave up 7 bases; unmatched junction bases: 8. The CDR3 is 13 residues long. CDR3 loop: CASTQGQGREQYF. The CDR3 coding sequence is TGTGCCAGCACCCAGGGACAGGGAAGAGAGCAGTACTTC.

This chain connects TRBV20-1 to TRBJ1-5, with a weak D call TRBD1 (5 bases). The CDR3 sequence is 13 residues long. The germline V and J ends were trimmed by 5 bases and 3 bases, with 11 bases remaining between them. Germline V gene data show CDR1 as DFQATT and CDR2 as SNEGSKA (reference sequence). Written as DNA, the CDR3 is TGCAGTGCTTCTCAGGGTTCCAATCAGCCCCAGCATTTT. Translated, it gives CSASQGSNQPQHF.

The V call is TRBV4-3, the J call TRBJ1-5, with a possible D match to TRBD1 (5 bases). The germline V and J ends were trimmed by 0 bases and 5 bases, with 8 bases remaining between them. CDR1 is LGHNA and CDR2 is YSLEER in the germline V gene. The CDR3 is made up of 14 amino acids. CDR3 bases: TGCGCCAGCAGCCAAGACAGGGAGGATCAGCCCCAGCATTTT. Protein product: CASSQDREDQPQHF.

The chain combines TRBV12-3 or TRBV12-4 with TRBJ1-5, with TRBD1 matching 7 bases. V lost 7 bases, J lost 3 bases, and 15 bases stayed unmatched. This CDR3 spans 17 amino acids. The CDR3 nucleotides read TGTGCCAGCACCGCCGGCAAGTTACAGGGGAACAATCAGCCCCAGCATTTT. This translates into CASTAGKLQGNNQPQHF.

V usage is TRBV20-1 and J usage is TRBJ1-1, with a tentative D call TRBD1 (6 bases). Germline V CDR1 and CDR2: DFQATT, SNEGSKA (reference sequence). Between the trimmed V and J ends, which lost 3 bases and 3 bases, there was a span of 11 bases. CDR3 length equals 13 residues. The CDR3 loop reads CSASRDTYTEAFF. The CDR3 DNA follows: TGCAGTGCTAGCAGGGACACGTACACTGAAGCTTTCTTT.

The chain carries TRBV3-1 and TRBJ2-6; D is possibly TRBD2 (5 bases). Trimming left V 1 base short and J 8 bases short, with 6 bases between. The germline gives CDR1 LGHDT, CDR2 YNNKEL (reference sequence). This CDR3 has 13 amino acids. CDR3 loop: CASSQGGSNVLTF. CDR3 sequence (DNA): TGTGCCAGCAGCCAAGGCGGGTCCAACGTCCTGACTTTC.